A single sample is the source of the 14 T cell receptor beta chains below, sequenced in a study of metastatic and nonmetastatic thyroid tumors. TCRdb used MiXCR to call clones anew from the PCR reads. The sample yields 64,000 or so clones, 15% to 20% seen once. No treatment of any kind had been given to any patient before thyroid surgery. Sequenced input: blood. All receptors derive from a male donor with papillary thyroid cancer or a benign thyroid nodule (not recorded which). Some clones in this sample may be carry-over from other donors' samples.

The table lists this clone with many counts. The chain links TRBV5-1 to TRBJ1-1; no firm D call. The CDR3 consists of 16 residues. The germline V gene has CDR1 SGHRS and CDR2 YFSETQ. V was shortened by 0 bases and J by 0 bases, with 12 bases between the two germline ends. CDR3 protein: CASSLVLTEMNTEAFF. In DNA form, the CDR3 reads TGCGCCAGCAGCTTGGTCTTGACTGAGATGAACACTGAAGCTTTCTTT.

The gene calls are TRBV11-2 and TRBJ1-6, with TRBD1 as a possible D gene (6 bases). CDR1 SGHAT and CDR2 FQNNGV come from the germline V gene. CDR3 length equals 19 residues. V gave up 4 bases and J gave up 9 bases, with 28 bases separating them. The CDR3 here is CASSSLKSTGFRSSSPLHF. The CDR3 nucleotides read TGTGCCAGCAGCTCCCTGAAGAGTACAGGGTTTCGCAGTAGTTCACCCCTCCACTTT.

This clone was detected ten times or more. This rearrangement joins TRBV12-3 or TRBV12-4 to TRBJ1-3; a weak D match, TRBD1 (6 bases). The germline V and J ends were trimmed by 6 bases and 4 bases, with 10 bases remaining between them. The CDR3 length is 13 residues. CDR3 nucleotides: TGTGCCAGCAGATATGGGGGCGGAAACACCATATATTTT. It is translated as CASRYGGGNTIYF.

V gene TRBV2 combines with J gene TRBJ2-3; the match to TRBD2 covers 9 bases. Trimming removed 2 bases from V and 7 bases from J; junction bases left unmatched: 10. The CDR3 sequence is 16 residues long. The germline V gene encodes CDR1 SNHLY and CDR2 FYNNEI. Here the CDR3 DNA reads TGTGCCAGCAGTGAACCCGGCGGGGGGGCGCCATATACGCAGTATTTT. Its translation: CASSEPGGGAPYTQYF.

This clone showed up many times. CDR3 region: CASSEYGGSNTIYF. The CDR3 bases are TGTGCCAGCAGTGAATACGGGGGCAGCAACACCATATATTTT. The chain is built from TRBV25-1 and TRBJ1-3, with D possibly matching TRBD1 (6 bases). The ends were cut back, 0 bases at V and 7 bases at J, with 10 bases in the middle. The CDR3 loop spans 14 amino acids. Germline CDR1 is MGHDK and CDR2 is SYGVNS.

As regards this clone: With a much larger clone just one base away, this may be a read error. The chain employs TRBV6-1 and TRBJ2-7, with 7 positions matching TRBD1. The V and J ends lost 9 bases and 0 bases, in that order; junction bases with no gene match: 11. The CDR3 has 15 amino acids. Germline values: CDR1 MNHNS, CDR2 SASEGT. CDR3 in amino acids: CARRGDGTASYEQYF. The CDR3 region has the DNA TGTGCCAGAAGGGGAGACGGGACAGCCTCCTACGAGCAGTACTTC.

This clone has at least ten counts. The chain recombines TRBV4-3 with TRBJ1-2; D might be TRBD1 (5 bases). The germline gives CDR1 LGHNA, CDR2 YSLEER. V was clipped by 1 base and J by 5 bases, with 8 bases between them. This CDR3 has 13 amino acids. For the CDR3, the DNA is TGCGCCAGCAGCCAAGGCGACAGTTATGGCTACACCTTC. Protein sequence: CASSQGDSYGYTF.

This clone has more than one count but fewer than ten. A read error is possible here, since a much larger clone lies one base away. For the CDR3, the DNA is TGCGCCAGCATCCGAAGACTCTTGGACGGGGAAGCTTTCTTT. Protein: CASIRRLLDGEAFF. The chain combines TRBV5-1 with TRBJ1-1; no firm D call. Germline V lookup: CDR1 SGHRS, CDR2 YFSETQ. V lost 6 bases, J lost 8 bases, and 20 bases lay in between. The CDR3 has 14 amino acids.

This clone was seen more than once but under ten times. A much larger clone differs from this one at a single base, so this may be a read error. V gene TRBV6-2 or TRBV6-3 combines with J gene TRBJ2-5; D ambiguous. Looked up from germline, CDR1 is MNHEY and CDR2 is SVGEGT. This CDR3 contains 14 residues. CDR3 in amino acids: CDSIPHPGQETQYF. DNA of the CDR3: TGTGACAGCATTCCACATCCCGGTCAAGAGACCCAGTACTTC.

This rearrangement joins TRBV13 to TRBJ2-1; TRBD1 matches 11 bases. Trimming took 5 bases from V and 7 from J; bases not matched to a gene: 4. The CDR3 is 14 amino acids. Per germline, CDR1 PRHDT and CDR2 FYEKMQ (reference sequence). The CDR3 coding sequence is TGTGCCAGCAGCCCTGGACAGGGGGCGAATGAGCAGTTCTTC. Translation gives CASSPGQGANEQFF.

The chain has TRBV5-1 and TRBJ2-1; D is possibly TRBD2 (7 bases). The germline V gene encodes CDR1 SGHRS and CDR2 YFSETQ. The germline V and J ends were trimmed by 4 bases and 8 bases, with 22 bases remaining between them. The CDR3 has 16 residues. The chain's CDR3 is CASSTVGGGPGYEQFF. The CDR3 nucleotides are TGCGCCAGCAGCACCGTTGGGGGGGGCCCTGGCTATGAGCAGTTCTTC.

There are a few counts of this clone. This may come from a read error, since a much larger clone is one base off. The V gene is TRBV11-1, the J gene TRBJ2-3, with TRBD2 matching over 9 bases. The CDR3 consists of 17 residues. Germline CDR1 SGHAT, CDR2 FQDESV (reference sequence). After removal of 3 bases from V and 5 bases from J, the junction contained 12 bases not matched to a gene. The CDR3 region has the DNA TGTGCCAGCAGCTTGAGAAATTCGGCGGGAGGGGTAGATACGCAGTATTTT. It encodes CASSLRNSAGGVDTQYF.

This clone was observed many times. This rearrangement joins TRBV20-1 to TRBJ1-2; D is possibly TRBD1 (5 bases). CDR1 is DFQATT, CDR2 SNEGSKA, per germline (reference sequence). V lost 5 bases and J 4 bases, leaving 17 bases between the germline ends. The CDR3 contains 14 residues. This CDR3 reads CSAPEGSDRYGYTF. The DNA for the CDR3 is TGCAGTGCTCCCGAGGGGAGCGACCGCTATGGCTACACCTTC.

This clone was seen a handful of times. With a much larger clone just one base away, this may be a read error. The J gene is TRBJ2-1, the V gene TRBV9, with D unclear. V lost 0 bases and J lost 7, with 14 bases in between. The V gene's germline CDR1 is SGDLS and CDR2 YYNGEE. This CDR3 has 15 amino acids. CDR3 sequence (DNA): TGTGCCAGCAGCGTAGATGGACGGCAACTAAATGAGCAGTTCTTC. This translates into CASSVDGRQLNEQFF.